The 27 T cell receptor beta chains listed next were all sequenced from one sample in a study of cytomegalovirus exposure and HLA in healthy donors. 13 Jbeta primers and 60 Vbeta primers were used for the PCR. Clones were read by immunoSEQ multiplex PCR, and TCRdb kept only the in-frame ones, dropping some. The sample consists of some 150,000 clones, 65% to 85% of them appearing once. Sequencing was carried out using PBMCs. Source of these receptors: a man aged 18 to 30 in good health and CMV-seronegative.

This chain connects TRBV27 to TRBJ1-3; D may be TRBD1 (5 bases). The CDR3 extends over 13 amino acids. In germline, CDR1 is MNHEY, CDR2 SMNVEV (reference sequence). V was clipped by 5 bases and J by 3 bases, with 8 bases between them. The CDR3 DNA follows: TGTGCCAGCAGTCCTCAGGGTGGAAACACCATATATTTT. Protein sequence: CASSPQGGNTIYF.

The CDR3 sequence is CASSSRRGENNQPQHF. DNA of the CDR3: TGTGCCAGCAGCTCGCGGCGGGGGGAAAACAATCAGCCCCAGCATTTT. The V and J genes are TRBV7-9 and TRBJ1-5, with D possibly matching TRBD1 (5 bases). This CDR3 has 16 amino acids. Germline CDR1 reads SEHNR; CDR2 reads FQNEAQ (reference sequence). The V end lost 4 bases, the J end lost 3 bases, and 16 bases lay between the germline ends.

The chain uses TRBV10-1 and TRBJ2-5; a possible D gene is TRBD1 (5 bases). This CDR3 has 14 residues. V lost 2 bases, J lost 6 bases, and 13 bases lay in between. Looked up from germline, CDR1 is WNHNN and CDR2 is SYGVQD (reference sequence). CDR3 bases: TGCGCCAGCAGTGAGGCCCAGGGAATGCAGACCCAGTACTTC. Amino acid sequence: CASSEAQGMQTQYF.

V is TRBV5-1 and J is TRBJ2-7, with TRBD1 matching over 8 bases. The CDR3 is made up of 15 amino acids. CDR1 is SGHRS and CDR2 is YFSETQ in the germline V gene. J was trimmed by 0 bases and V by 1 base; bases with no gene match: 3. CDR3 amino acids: CASSLFTGGSYEQYV. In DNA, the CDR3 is TGCGCCAGCAGCTTGTTTACAGGGGGCTCCTACGAGCAGTACGTC.

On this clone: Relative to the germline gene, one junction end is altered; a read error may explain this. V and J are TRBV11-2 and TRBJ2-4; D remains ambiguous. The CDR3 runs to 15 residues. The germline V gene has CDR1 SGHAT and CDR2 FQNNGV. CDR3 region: CASSLNKIDKNSQYF. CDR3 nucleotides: TGTGCCAGCAGCTTAAACAAGATTGACAAAAACAGTCAGTACTTC.

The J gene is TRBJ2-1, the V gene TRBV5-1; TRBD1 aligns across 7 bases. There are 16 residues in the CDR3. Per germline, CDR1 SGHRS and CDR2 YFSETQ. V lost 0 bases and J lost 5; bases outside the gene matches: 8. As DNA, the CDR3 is TGCGCCAGCAGCTTGGATCCCACGACAGGGAACAATGAGCAGTTCTTC. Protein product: CASSLDPTTGNNEQFF. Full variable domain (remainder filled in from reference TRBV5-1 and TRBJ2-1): KAGVTQTPRYLIKTRGQQVTLSCSPISGHRSVSWYQQTPGQGLQFLFEYFSETQRNKGNFPGRFSGRQFSNSRSEMNVSTLELGDSALYLCASSLDPTTGNNEQFFGPGTRLTVL.

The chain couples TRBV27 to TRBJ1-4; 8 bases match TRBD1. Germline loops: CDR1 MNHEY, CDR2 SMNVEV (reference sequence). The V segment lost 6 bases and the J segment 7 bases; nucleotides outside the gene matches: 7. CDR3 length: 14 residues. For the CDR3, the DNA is TGTGCCAGCAGACGGACAGGGTTTGGTGAAAAACTGTTTTTT. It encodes CASRRTGFGEKLFF.

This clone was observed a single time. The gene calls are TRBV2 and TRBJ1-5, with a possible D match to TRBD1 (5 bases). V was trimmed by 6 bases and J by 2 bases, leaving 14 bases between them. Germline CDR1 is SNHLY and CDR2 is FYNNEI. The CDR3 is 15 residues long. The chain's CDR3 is CASRRGGEGNQPQHF. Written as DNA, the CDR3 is TGTGCCAGCAGGAGGGGAGGGGAGGGCAATCAGCCCCAGCATTTT.

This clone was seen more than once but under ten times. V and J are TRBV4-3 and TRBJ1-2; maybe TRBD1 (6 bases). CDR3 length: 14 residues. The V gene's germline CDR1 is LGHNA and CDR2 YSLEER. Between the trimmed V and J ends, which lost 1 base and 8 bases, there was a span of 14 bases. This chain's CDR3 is CASSQGLGAEGYTF. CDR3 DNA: TGCGCCAGCAGCCAAGGTCTGGGGGCGGAGGGCTACACCTTC.

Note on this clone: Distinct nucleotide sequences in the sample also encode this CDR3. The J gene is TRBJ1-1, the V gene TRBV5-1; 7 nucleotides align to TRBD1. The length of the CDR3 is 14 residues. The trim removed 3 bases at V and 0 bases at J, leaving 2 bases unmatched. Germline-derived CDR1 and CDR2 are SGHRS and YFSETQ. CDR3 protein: CASSSGQLNTEAFF. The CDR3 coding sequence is TGCGCCAGCAGCTCGGGACAGTTGAACACTGAAGCTTTCTTT. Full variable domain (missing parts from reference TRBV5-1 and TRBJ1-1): KAGVTQTPRYLIKTRGQQVTLSCSPISGHRSVSWYQQTPGQGLQFLFEYFSETQRNKGNFPGRFSGRQFSNSRSEMNVSTLELGDSALYLCASSSGQLNTEAFFGQGTRLTVV.

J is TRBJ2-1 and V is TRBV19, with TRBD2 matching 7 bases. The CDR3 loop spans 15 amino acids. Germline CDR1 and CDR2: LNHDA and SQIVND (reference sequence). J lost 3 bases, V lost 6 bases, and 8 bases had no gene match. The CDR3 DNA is TGTGCCAGTAGGCCTGGGGGGGACTTCTACAATGAGCAGTTCTTC. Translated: CASRPGGDFYNEQFF.

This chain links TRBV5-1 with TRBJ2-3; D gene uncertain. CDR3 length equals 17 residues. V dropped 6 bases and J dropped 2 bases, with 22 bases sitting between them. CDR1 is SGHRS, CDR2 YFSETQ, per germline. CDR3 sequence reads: CASTLVAGRPSTDTQYF. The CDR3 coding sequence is TGCGCCAGCACCCTTGTCGCTGGCAGGCCATCCACAGATACGCAGTATTTT.

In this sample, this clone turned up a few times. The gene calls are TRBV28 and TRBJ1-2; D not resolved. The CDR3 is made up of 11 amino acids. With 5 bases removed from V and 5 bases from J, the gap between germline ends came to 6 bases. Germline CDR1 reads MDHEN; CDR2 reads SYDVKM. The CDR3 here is CASSPGYGYTF. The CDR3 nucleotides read TGTGCCAGCAGTCCCGGGTATGGCTACACCTTC.

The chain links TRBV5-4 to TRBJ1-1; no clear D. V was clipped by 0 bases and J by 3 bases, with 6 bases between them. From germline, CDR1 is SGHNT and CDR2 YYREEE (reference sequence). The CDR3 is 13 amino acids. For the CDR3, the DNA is TGTGCCAGCAGCTTGGGTACATACACTGAAGCTTTCTTT. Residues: CASSLGTYTEAFF. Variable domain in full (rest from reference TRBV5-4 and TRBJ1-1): ETGVTQSPTHLIKTRGQQVTLRCSSQSGHNTVSWYQQALGQGPQFIFQYYREEENGRGNFPPRFSGLQFPNYSSELNVNALELDDSALYLCASSLGTYTEAFFGQGTRLTVV.

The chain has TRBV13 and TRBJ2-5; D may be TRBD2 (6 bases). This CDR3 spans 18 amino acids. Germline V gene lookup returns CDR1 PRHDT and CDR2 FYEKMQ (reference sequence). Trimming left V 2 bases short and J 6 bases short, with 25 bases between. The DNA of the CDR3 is TGTGCCAGCAGCTTAATCCGCCCTTCGGAGGGGAGTATGAAGACCCAGTACTTC. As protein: CASSLIRPSEGSMKTQYF.

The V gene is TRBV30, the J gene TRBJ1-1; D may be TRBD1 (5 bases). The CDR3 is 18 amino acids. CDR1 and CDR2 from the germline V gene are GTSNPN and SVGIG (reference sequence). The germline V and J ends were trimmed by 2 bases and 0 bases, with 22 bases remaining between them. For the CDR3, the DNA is TGTGCCTGGAGTTTAAACCTCCTCCGGACAATTATGAACACTGAAGCTTTCTTT. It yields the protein CAWSLNLLRTIMNTEAFF. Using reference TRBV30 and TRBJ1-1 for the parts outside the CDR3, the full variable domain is SQTIHQWPATLVQPVGSPLSLECTVEGTSNPNLYWYRQAAGRGLQLLFYSVGIGQISSEVPQNLSASRPQDRQFILSSKKLLLSDSGFYLCAWSLNLLRTIMNTEAFFGQGTRLTVV.

CDR3 residues: CASSPGTGRNTIYF. The CDR3 DNA follows: TGTGCCAGCAGCCCCGGGACAGGGCGAAACACCATATATTTT. The chain carries TRBV5-4 and TRBJ1-3; 9 bases map to TRBD1. The ends lost 4 bases at V and 5 bases at J; junction bases unmatched: 4. Per germline, CDR1 SGHNT and CDR2 YYREEE (reference sequence). This CDR3 spans 14 amino acids.

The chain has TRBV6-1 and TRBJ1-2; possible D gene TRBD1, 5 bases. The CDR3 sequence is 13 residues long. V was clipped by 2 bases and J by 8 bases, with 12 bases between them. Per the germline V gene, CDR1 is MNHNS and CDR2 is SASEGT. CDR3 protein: CASSEKGSGGYTF. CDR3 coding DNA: TGTGCCAGCAGTGAAAAAGGGTCAGGGGGCTACACCTTC.

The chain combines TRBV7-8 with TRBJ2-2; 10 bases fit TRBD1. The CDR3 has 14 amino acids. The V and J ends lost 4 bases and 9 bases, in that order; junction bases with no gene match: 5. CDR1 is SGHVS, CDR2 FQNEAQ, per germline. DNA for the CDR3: TGTGCCAGCAGCTCGGACAGGGGGTTGCGGGAGCTGTTTTTT. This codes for CASSSDRGLRELFF. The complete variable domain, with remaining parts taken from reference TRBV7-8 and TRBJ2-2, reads GAGVSQSPRYKVAKRGQDVALRCDPISGHVSLFWYQQALGQGPEFLTYFQNEAQLDKSGLPSDRFFAERPEGSVSTLKIQRTQQEDSAVYLCASSSDRGLRELFFGEGSRLTVL.

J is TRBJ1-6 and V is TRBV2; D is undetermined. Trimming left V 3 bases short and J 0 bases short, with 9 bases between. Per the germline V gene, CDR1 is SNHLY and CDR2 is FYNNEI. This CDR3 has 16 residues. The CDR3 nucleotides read TGTGCCAGCAGTGACGAGAGACTCTCCTATAATTCACCCCTCCACTTT. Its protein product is CASSDERLSYNSPLHF. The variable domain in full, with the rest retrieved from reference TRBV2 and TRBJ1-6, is EPEVTQTPSHQVTQMGQEVILRCVPISNHLYFYWYRQILGQKVEFLVSFYNNEISEKSEIFDDQFSVERPDGSNFTLKIRSTKLEDSAMYFCASSDERLSYNSPLHFGNGTRLTVT.

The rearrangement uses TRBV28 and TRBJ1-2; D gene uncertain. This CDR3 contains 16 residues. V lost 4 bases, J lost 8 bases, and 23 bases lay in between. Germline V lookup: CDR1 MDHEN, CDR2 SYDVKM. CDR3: CASSSLRLKAIPGYTF. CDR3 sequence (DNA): TGTGCCAGCAGTTCCCTGAGGCTCAAGGCTATTCCGGGCTACACCTTC.

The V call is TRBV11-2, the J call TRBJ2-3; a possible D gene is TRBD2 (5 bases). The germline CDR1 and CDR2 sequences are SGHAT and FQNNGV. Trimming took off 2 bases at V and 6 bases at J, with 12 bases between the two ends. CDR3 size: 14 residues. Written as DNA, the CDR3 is TGTGCCAGCAGCTTATGGTCCTGGGAGGATACGCAGTATTTT. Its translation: CASSLWSWEDTQYF.

The CDR3 loop reads CASSLEGDSYGYTF. The CDR3 nucleotides are TGCGCCAGCAGCTTGGAGGGGGATAGTTATGGCTACACCTTC. The V call is TRBV5-1, the J call TRBJ1-2; possibly TRBD1 for D (6 bases). Trimming stripped 0 bases from V and 5 bases from J, with 11 bases between. There are 14 residues in the CDR3. Germline-derived CDR1 and CDR2 are SGHRS and YFSETQ. The full variable domain, its missing parts supplied by reference TRBV5-1 and TRBJ1-2, is KAGVTQTPRYLIKTRGQQVTLSCSPISGHRSVSWYQQTPGQGLQFLFEYFSETQRNKGNFPGRFSGRQFSNSRSEMNVSTLELGDSALYLCASSLEGDSYGYTFGSGTRLTVV.

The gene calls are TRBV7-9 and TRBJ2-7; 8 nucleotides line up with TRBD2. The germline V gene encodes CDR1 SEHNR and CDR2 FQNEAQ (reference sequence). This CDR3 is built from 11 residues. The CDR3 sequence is CVSRGAYEQYV. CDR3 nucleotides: TGTGTCTCGCGGGGGGCCTACGAGCAGTACGTC.

For the CDR3, the DNA is TGTGCCAGCAGCGGACGCGGGACAGGGGCGGCCACTGAAGCTTTCTTT. Translated, it gives CASSGRGTGAATEAFF. The chain uses TRBV9 and TRBJ1-1, with 10 nucleotides matching TRBD1. CDR3 size: 16 residues. The J segment lost 4 bases and the V segment lost 3 bases, leaving 9 bases of the junction unmatched. The germline CDR1 and CDR2 sequences are SGDLS and YYNGEE.

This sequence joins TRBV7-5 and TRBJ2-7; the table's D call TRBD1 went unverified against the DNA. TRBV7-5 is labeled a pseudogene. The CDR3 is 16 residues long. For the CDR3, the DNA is TGTGCCAGAAGCGTGGGGACAGACCCCAGGGCGGGCGAGCAGTACTTC. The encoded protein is CARSVGTDPRAGEQYF.

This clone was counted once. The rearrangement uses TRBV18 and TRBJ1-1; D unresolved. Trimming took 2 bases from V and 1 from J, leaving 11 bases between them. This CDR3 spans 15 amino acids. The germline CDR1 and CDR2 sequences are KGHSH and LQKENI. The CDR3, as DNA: TGTGCCAGCTCACCAGGCCAGATTACGAACACTGAAGCTTTCTTT. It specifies CASSPGQITNTEAFF. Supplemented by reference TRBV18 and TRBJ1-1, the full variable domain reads NAGVMQNPRHLVRRRGQEARLRCSPMKGHSHVYWYRQLPEEGLKFMVYLQKENIIDESGMPKERFSAEFPKEGPSILRIQQVVRGDSAAYFCASSPGQITNTEAFFGQGTRLTVV.